The T cell receptor (beta chain) described here comes from a study of blood T cell repertoires in COVID-19. Study-wide context: Some COVID-19 samples were acute and others convalescent; all came from the United States, Italy and Spain. T cells, B-cell-depleted T cells, or PBMCs provided the cDNA or gDNA that served as material.

This CDR3 is built from 13 residues. J was trimmed by 4 bases and V by 8 bases; bases with no gene match: 6. From germline, CDR1 is SGHAT and CDR2 FQNNGV. In the source study's methods: It was from reference gene primer amplification that nucleated cell counts were estimated. Some clones are missing from TCRdb's copy, which holds only in-frame ones; the method was immunoSEQ multiplex PCR. That table gives V, J and clone size, and the DNA gave D and trimming. The sample consists of some 100,000 clones, about 85% of them appearing once. The source is a woman in her 70s with active or convalescent COVID-19. Sequencing used peripheral blood. The V gene is TRBV11-2, the J gene TRBJ1-1; 8 bases line up with TRBD1. This CDR3 reads CASLRGRGTEAFF. The CDR3 DNA reads as TGTGCCAGCCTCAGGGGGCGCGGCACTGAAGCTTTCTTT.